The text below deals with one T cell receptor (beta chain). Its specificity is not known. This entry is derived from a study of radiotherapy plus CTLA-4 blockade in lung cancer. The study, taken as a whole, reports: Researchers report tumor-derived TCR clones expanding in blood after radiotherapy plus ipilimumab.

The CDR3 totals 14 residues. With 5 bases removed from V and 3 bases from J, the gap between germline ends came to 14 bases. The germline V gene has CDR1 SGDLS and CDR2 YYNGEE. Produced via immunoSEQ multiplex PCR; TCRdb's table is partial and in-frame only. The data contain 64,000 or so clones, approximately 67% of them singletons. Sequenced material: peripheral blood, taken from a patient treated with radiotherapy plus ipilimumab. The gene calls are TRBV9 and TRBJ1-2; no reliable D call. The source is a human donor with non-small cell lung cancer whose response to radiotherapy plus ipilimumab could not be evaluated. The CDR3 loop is CASSPPNRDYGYTF. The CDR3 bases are TGTGCCAGCAGTCCTCCTAATCGGGACTATGGCTACACCTTC.